These 8 T cell receptor beta chains share one sample of origin, sequenced in a study of memory CD4+ T cells and cytomegalovirus serostatus. Repertoires were generated with immunoSEQ multiplex PCR, while TCRdb's copy carries only in-frame clones and drops some. Here the sample spans about 50,000 clones, 82% being singletons. The sort gate was single viable CD3+CD4+CD8-CD45RO+ cells for memory CD4+ T cells. The source material was memory CD4+ T cells from blood. The receptor set was obtained from an adult in good health and CMV-seronegative.

The chain links TRBV6-5 to TRBJ1-1; 8 positions agree with TRBD1. From germline, CDR1 is MNHEY and CDR2 SVGAGI. CDR3 length equals 15 residues. Losses at the gene ends were 4 bases for V and 1 base for J; bases not matched to a gene: 5. As DNA, the CDR3 is TGTGCCAGCAGTTCCTACGACAGGGGGAACACTGAAGCTTTCTTT. Residues: CASSSYDRGNTEAFF.

The rearrangement uses TRBV2 and TRBJ1-1, with D perhaps matching TRBD1 (5 bases). The V end was cut by 2 bases, the J end by 4 bases, with 14 bases between. There are 15 residues in the CDR3. Germline V gene lookup returns CDR1 SNHLY and CDR2 FYNNEI. DNA of the CDR3: TGTGCCAGCAGTGAATCCCGGGGACGGAGCACTGAAGCTTTCTTT. Its protein product is CASSESRGRSTEAFF.

V gene TRBV9 combines with J gene TRBJ2-3; TRBD2 might be the D (5 bases). The CDR3 is made up of 18 amino acids. The V and J ends lost 1 base and 0 bases respectively, with 18 bases between them. The germline gives CDR1 SGDLS, CDR2 YYNGEE. CDR3: CASSVTGYGRYSTDTQYF. As DNA, the CDR3 is TGTGCCAGCAGCGTAACGGGGTACGGGCGCTATAGCACAGATACGCAGTATTTT.

The chain employs TRBV7-2 and TRBJ1-2; D might be TRBD1 (5 bases). Germline V gene lookup returns CDR1 SGHTA and CDR2 FQGNSA. CDR3 length equals 15 residues. V was cut by 5 bases and J by 4 bases, with 17 bases left in between. The CDR3 region has the DNA TGTGCCAGCAGCGGGGACGGGGGTCAGGGCTATGGCTACACCTTC. This sequence encodes CASSGDGGQGYGYTF.

This chain uses TRBV7-9 with TRBJ1-5; weak D call: TRBD1 (6 bases). Trimming left V 3 bases short and J 0 bases short, with 15 bases between. The V gene's germline CDR1 is SEHNR and CDR2 FQNEAQ (reference sequence). This CDR3 has 17 residues. The CDR3 nucleotides are TGTGCCAGCAGCTTCCCGACAGGAGGCTTTAGCAATCAGCCCCAGCATTTT. Protein sequence: CASSFPTGGFSNQPQHF.

This chain connects TRBV4-2 to TRBJ1-2; D unresolved. This CDR3 comprises 13 residues. V lost 1 base and J 6 bases, leaving 9 bases between the germline ends. Germline CDR1 and CDR2: LGHNA and YNFKEQ. CDR3 nucleotides: TGTGCCAGCAGCCAAGGGAGACAAGATGGCTACACCTTC. Translating it yields CASSQGRQDGYTF.

This chain links TRBV29-1 with TRBJ1-1; 12 bases agree with TRBD1. This CDR3 comprises 16 residues. After removal of 5 bases from V and 2 bases from J, the junction contained 9 bases not matched to a gene. Germline V gene sequence: CDR1 SQVTM, CDR2 ANQGSEA. CDR3 DNA sequence: TGCAGCGTTAAGGGACAGGGGGCGTTCTTAAACACTGAAGCTTTCTTT. Encoded protein: CSVKGQGAFLNTEAFF.

This sequence joins TRBV7-2 and TRBJ1-2, with D perhaps matching TRBD1 (5 bases). CDR1 is SGHTA, CDR2 FQGNSA, per germline. The CDR3 extends over 13 amino acids. Trimming pared 1 base from V and 6 bases from J, leaving 9 bases between. CDR3: CASSLGQPNGYTF. CDR3 DNA: TGTGCCAGCAGCTTAGGACAGCCAAATGGCTACACCTTC.